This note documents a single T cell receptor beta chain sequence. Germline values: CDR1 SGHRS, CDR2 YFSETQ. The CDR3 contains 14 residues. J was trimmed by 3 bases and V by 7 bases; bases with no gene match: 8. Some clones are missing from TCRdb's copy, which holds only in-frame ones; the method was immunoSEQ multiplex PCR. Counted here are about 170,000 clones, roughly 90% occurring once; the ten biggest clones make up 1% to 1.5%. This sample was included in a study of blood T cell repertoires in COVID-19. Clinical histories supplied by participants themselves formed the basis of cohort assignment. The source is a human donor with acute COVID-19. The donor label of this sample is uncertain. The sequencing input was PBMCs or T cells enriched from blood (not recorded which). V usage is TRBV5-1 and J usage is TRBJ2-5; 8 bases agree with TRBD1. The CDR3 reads CASGPGQGEETQYF. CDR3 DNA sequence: TGCGCCAGCGGTCCCGGACAGGGCGAAGAGACCCAGTACTTC.